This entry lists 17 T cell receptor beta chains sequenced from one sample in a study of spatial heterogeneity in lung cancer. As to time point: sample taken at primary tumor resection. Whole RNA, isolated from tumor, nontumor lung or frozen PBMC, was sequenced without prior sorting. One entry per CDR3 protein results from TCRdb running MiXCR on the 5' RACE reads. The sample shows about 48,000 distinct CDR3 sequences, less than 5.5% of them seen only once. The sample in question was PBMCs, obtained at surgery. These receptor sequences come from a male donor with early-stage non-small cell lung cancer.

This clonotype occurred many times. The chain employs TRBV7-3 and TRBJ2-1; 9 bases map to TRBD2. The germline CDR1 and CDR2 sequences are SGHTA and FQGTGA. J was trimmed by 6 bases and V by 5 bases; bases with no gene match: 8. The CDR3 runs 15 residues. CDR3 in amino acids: CASSHMAGGRNEQFF. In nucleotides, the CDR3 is TGTGCCAGCAGCCACATGGCGGGAGGGCGCAATGAGCAGTTCTTC. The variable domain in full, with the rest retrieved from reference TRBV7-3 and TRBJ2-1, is GAGVSQTPSNKVTEKGKYVELRCDPISGHTALYWYRQSLGQGPEFLIYFQGTGAADDSGLPNDRFFAVRPEGSVSTLKIQRTERGDSAVYLCASSHMAGGRNEQFFGPGTRLTVL.

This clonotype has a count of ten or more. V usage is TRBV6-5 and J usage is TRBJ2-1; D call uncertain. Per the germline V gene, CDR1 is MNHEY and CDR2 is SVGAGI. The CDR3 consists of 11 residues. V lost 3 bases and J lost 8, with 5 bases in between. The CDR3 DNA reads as TGTGCCAGCAGTTATCTCCATGAGCAGTTCTTC. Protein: CASSYLHEQFF.

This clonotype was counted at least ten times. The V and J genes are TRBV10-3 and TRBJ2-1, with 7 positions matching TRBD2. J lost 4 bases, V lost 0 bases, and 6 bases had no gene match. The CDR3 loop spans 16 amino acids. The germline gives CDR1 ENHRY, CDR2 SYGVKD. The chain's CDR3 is CAISESRRGSYNEQFF. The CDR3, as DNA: TGTGCCATCAGTGAGTCGCGGCGCGGGAGTTACAATGAGCAGTTCTTC.

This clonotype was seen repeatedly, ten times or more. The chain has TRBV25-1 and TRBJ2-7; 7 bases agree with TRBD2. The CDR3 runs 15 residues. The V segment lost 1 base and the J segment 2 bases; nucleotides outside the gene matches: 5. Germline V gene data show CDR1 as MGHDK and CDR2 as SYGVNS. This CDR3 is CASSELASGTYEQYF. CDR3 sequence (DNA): TGTGCCAGCAGTGAATTGGCTAGCGGAACCTACGAGCAGTACTTC.

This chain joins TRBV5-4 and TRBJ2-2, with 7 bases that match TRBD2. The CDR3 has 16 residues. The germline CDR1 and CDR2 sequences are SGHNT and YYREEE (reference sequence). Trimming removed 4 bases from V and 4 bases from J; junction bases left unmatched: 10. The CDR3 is CASSPRRAGVTGELFF. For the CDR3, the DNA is TGTGCCAGCAGCCCGAGGAGGGCGGGAGTCACCGGGGAGCTGTTTTTT. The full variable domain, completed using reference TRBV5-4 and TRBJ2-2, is ETGVTQSPTHLIKTRGQQVTLRCSSQSGHNTVSWYQQALGQGPQFIFQYYREEENGRGNFPPRFSGLQFPNYSSELNVNALELDDSALYLCASSPRRAGVTGELFFGEGSRLTVL.

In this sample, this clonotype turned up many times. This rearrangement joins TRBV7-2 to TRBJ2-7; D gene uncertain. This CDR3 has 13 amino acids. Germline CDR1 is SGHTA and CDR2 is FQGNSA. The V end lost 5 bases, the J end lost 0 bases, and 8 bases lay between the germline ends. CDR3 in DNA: TGTGCCAGCAGCCTTGACCCCTCCTACGAGCAGTACTTC. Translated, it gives CASSLDPSYEQYF.

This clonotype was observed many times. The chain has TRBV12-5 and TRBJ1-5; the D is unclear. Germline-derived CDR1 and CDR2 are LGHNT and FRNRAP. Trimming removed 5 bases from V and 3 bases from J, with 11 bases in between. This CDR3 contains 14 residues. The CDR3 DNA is TGTGCTAGTGGTATTCAGGTTTCCAATCAGCCCCAGCATTTT. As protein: CASGIQVSNQPQHF.

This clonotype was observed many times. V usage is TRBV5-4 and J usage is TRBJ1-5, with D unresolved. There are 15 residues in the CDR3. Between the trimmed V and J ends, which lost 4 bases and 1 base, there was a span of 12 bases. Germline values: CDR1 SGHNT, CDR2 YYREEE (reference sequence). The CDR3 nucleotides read TGTGCCAGCAGCGAGGAACCTGGGAGCAATCAGCCCCAGCATTTT. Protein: CASSEEPGSNQPQHF.

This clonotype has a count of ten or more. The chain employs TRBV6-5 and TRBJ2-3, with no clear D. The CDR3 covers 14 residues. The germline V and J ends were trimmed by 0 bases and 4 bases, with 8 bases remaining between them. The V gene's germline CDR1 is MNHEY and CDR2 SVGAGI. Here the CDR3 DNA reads TGTGCCAGCAGTTACTCGAGGCCCCCAGATACGCAGTATTTT. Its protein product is CASSYSRPPDTQYF.

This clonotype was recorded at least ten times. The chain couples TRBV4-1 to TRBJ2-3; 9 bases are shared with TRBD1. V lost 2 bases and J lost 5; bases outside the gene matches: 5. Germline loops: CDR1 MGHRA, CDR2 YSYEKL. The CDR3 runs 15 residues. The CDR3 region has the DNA TGCGCCAGCAGCCAAAGACAGGGGGTTCGAGATACGCAGTATTTT. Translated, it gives CASSQRQGVRDTQYF.

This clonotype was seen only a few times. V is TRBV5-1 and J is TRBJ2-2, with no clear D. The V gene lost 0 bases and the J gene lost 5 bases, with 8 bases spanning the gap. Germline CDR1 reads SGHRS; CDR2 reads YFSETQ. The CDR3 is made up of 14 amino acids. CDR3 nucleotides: TGCGCCAGCAGCTTGGAAGCGAGGACCGGGGAGCTGTTTTTT. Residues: CASSLEARTGELFF.

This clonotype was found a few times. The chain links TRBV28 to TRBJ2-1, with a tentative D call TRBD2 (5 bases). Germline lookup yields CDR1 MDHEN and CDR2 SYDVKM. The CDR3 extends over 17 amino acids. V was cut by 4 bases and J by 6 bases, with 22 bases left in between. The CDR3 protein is CASSSLNTWLAGNEQFF. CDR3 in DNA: TGTGCCAGCAGTTCTCTCAACACTTGGCTAGCAGGCAATGAGCAGTTCTTC. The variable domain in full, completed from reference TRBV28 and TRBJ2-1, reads DVKVTQSSRYLVKRTGEKVFLECVQDMDHENMFWYRQDPGLGLRLIYFSYDVKMKEKGDIPEGYSVSREKKERFSLILESASTNQTSMYLCASSSLNTWLAGNEQFFGPGTRLTVL.

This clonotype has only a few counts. CDR3 DNA: TGTGCCATCAGGGAGGGACCTCTCAGCAATGAGCAGTTCTTC. It is translated as CAIREGPLSNEQFF. This chain joins TRBV10-3 and TRBJ2-1; TRBD2 might be the D (6 bases). The CDR3 totals 14 residues. The germline gives CDR1 ENHRY, CDR2 SYGVKD. Trimming left V 6 bases short and J 6 bases short, with 15 bases between.

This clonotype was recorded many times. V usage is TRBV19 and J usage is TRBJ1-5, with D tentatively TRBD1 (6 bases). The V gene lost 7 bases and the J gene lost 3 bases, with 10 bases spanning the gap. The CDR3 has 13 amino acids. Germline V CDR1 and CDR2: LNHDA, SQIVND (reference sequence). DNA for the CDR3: TGTGCCAGTACCCGGGACATCAATCAGCCCCAGCATTTT. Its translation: CASTRDINQPQHF.

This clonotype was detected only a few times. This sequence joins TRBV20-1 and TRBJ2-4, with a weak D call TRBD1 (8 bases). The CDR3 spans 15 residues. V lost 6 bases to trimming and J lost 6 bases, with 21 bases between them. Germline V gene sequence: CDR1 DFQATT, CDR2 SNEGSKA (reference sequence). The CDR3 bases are TGCAGTGCCCAGCCCCACAGGGGGGGTCTAAACATTCAGTACTTC. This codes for CSAQPHRGGLNIQYF.

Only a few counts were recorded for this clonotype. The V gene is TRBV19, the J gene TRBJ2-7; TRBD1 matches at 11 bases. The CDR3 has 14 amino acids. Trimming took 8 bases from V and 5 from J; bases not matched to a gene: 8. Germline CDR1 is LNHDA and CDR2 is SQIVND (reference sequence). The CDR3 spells CASSLRTGGNEQYF. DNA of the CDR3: TGTGCCAGTTCACTCCGGACAGGGGGCAACGAGCAGTACTTC.

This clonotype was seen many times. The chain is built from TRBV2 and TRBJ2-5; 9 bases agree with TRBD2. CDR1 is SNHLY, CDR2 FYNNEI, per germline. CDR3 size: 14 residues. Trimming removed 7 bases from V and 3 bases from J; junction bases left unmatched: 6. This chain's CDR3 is CASNPGLAEETQYF. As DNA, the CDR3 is TGTGCCAGCAATCCGGGACTAGCAGAAGAGACCCAGTACTTC.